The 8 T cell receptor beta chains reported below all come from one sample, sequenced in a study of long-term antiretroviral therapy in people with HIV. Running of the v3.0 immunoSEQ assay took place at survey level. Sequencing was performed with immunoSEQ multiplex PCR; in TCRdb, only in-frame clones are kept and a portion is missing. Of almost 30,000 clones listed, 93% are singletons. Sequenced here: unsorted PBMCs, sampled roughly 6.5 years after starting antiretroviral therapy. The source is a woman aged 40-49 years with HIV.

The chain uses TRBV10-3 and TRBJ2-1; perhaps TRBD1 as D (6 bases). Germline lookup yields CDR1 ENHRY and CDR2 SYGVKD. CDR3 size: 14 residues. V was cut by 7 bases and J by 0 bases, with 10 bases left in between. Here the CDR3 DNA reads TGTGCCATCAATGGACAGAGCTCCTACAATGAGCAGTTCTTC. It is translated as CAINGQSSYNEQFF.

The J gene is TRBJ2-1, the V gene TRBV14, with D maybe TRBD2 (7 bases). The CDR3 consists of 17 residues. Germline V lookup: CDR1 SGHDN, CDR2 FVKESK. Trimming took off 1 base at V and 10 bases at J, with 23 bases between the two ends. The CDR3 DNA is TGTGCCAGCAGCCAAGGATCAGGGATTGCCGGGGGGCGCGAGCAGTTCTTC. Amino acid sequence: CASSQGSGIAGGREQFF.

The chain is built from TRBV27 and TRBJ1-1; 7 bases line up with TRBD1. J was trimmed by 5 bases and V by 6 bases; bases with no gene match: 9. CDR3 length: 14 residues. From germline, CDR1 is MNHEY and CDR2 SMNVEV (reference sequence). As DNA, the CDR3 is TGTGCCAGCAGCCCCACAGGGGCGAGAACTGAAGCTTTCTTT. It codes for CASSPTGARTEAFF.

The gene calls are TRBV19 and TRBJ1-2; D uncertain. This CDR3 spans 14 amino acids. Trimming shortened V by 2 bases and J by 3 bases, and 10 bases separated the two germline ends. From germline, CDR1 is LNHDA and CDR2 SQIVND (reference sequence). Here the CDR3 DNA reads TGTGCCAGTAGTATAAAAACAGCGTACTATGGCTACACCTTC. Translating it yields CASSIKTAYYGYTF.

The CDR3 nucleotides are TGTGCCAGCAGAAATACCCTCCGGGACAGGGAAGCTTTCTTT. The encoded protein is CASRNTLRDREAFF. V usage is TRBV27 and J usage is TRBJ1-1, with 8 bases lining up with TRBD1. The CDR3 sequence is 14 residues long. With 6 bases clipped from V and 8 bases from J, the junction kept 11 bases outside the gene matches. Germline-derived CDR1 and CDR2 are MNHEY and SMNVEV (reference sequence).

CDR3 DNA: TGTGCCAGCAGCTTAAGCGGGGTTGCAGATACGCAGTATTTT. Translated: CASSLSGVADTQYF. The chain employs TRBV5-6 and TRBJ2-3, with TRBD2 identical over 7 bases. Germline lookup yields CDR1 SGHDT and CDR2 YYEEEE. The CDR3 runs to 14 residues. The V and J ends lost 2 bases and 4 bases, in that order; junction bases with no gene match: 4.

This clone was counted a few times. The chain carries TRBV2 and TRBJ2-7, with D unclear. The CDR3 contains 12 residues. V was pared by 6 bases and J by 4 bases, with 10 bases between. CDR1 and CDR2 from the germline V gene are SNHLY and FYNNEI. The CDR3 coding sequence is TGTGCCAGCAGAAGACCCCAATACGAGCAGTACTTC. It is translated as CASRRPQYEQYF.

The chain carries TRBV10-3 and TRBJ2-1, with TRBD1 matching 9 bases. Germline V lookup: CDR1 ENHRY, CDR2 SYGVKD. V was pared by 11 bases and J by 6 bases, with 2 bases of the junction left unmatched. The CDR3 runs 11 residues. CDR3: CAGGQGNEQFF. CDR3 coding DNA: TGTGCCGGGGGACAGGGCAATGAGCAGTTCTTC.